A single sample is the source of the 32 T cell receptor beta chains below, sequenced in a study of human T cells and chemical hapten exposure. The time point: pre-sensitization, week 0. Treatment in this sample: therapeutic diphenylcyclopropenone sensitization with weekly scalp DPC. The starting material, unfractionated whole blood, was used for total RNA extraction. TCRdb analysed the RACE reads with MiXCR anew, one entry per CDR3 protein. The repertoire consists of about 35,000 distinct CDR3 sequences, with approximately 12% occurring once and the leading ten covering around 1.9%. The input for sequencing was whole blood, taken in connection with sensitization to the hapten diphenylcyclopropenone (DPC). These receptors were collected from a woman aged 40 to 49 with alopecia areata. Some clones in this sample may be carry-over from other donors' samples.

The chain uses TRBV15 and TRBJ2-2; 9 nucleotides line up with TRBD1. The CDR3 has 14 amino acids. Germline V CDR1 and CDR2: LNHNV, YYDKDF (reference sequence). The V gene end was trimmed by 7 bases and the J gene end by 7 bases; junction bases not matched to a gene: 7. CDR3 amino acids: CATNRDRDHGELFF. As DNA, the CDR3 is TGTGCCACCAACCGGGACAGGGATCACGGGGAGCTGTTTTTT. The full variable domain, in which reference TRBV15 and TRBJ2-2 provide the parts outside the CDR3, is DAMVIQNPRYQVTQFGKPVTLSCSQTLNHNVMYWYQQKSSQAPKLLFHYYDKDFNNEADTPDNFQSRRPNTSFCFLDIRSPGLGDTAMYLCATNRDRDHGELFFGEGSRLTVL.

The chain combines TRBV7-2 with TRBJ1-2; D is possibly TRBD1 (5 bases). The CDR3 loop spans 15 amino acids. Per germline, CDR1 SGHTA and CDR2 FQGNSA. V was trimmed by 5 bases and J by 4 bases, leaving 17 bases between them. The CDR3: CASSHDVRAGYGYTF. The CDR3, as DNA: TGTGCCAGCAGCCACGATGTCAGGGCAGGCTATGGCTACACCTTC.

This clonotype came up many times. The chain carries TRBV28 and TRBJ2-5, with D possibly TRBD1 on 6 matching bases. V was shortened by 6 bases and J by 1 base, with 12 bases between the two germline ends. The CDR3 is made up of 14 amino acids. Germline V lookup: CDR1 MDHEN, CDR2 SYDVKM. CDR3 DNA: TGTGCCAGCAGAACCCCGGACAGCCAAGAGACCCAGTACTTC. This translates into CASRTPDSQETQYF. Full variable domain (rest looked up from reference TRBV28 and TRBJ2-5): DVKVTQSSRYLVKRTGEKVFLECVQDMDHENMFWYRQDPGLGLRLIYFSYDVKMKEKGDIPEGYSVSREKKERFSLILESASTNQTSMYLCASRTPDSQETQYFGPGTRLLVL.

The table lists this clonotype with a few counts. The chain combines TRBV7-3 with TRBJ2-1; TRBD2 matches at 9 bases. Germline V lookup: CDR1 SGHTA, CDR2 FQGTGA. The ends lost 5 bases at V and 9 bases at J; junction bases unmatched: 5. This CDR3 has 13 residues. The CDR3 DNA reads as TGTGCCAGCAGCATCGGGACTAGCACTGAGCAGTTCTTC. Translation: CASSIGTSTEQFF.

As to this clonotype: One end of the junction varies from germline; a read error may be responsible. The chain joins TRBV7-9 to TRBJ1-6; D gene unclear. From germline, CDR1 is SEHNR and CDR2 FQNEAQ (reference sequence). There are 12 residues in the CDR3. The CDR3 protein is CASSSFGTHQRF. CDR3 sequence (DNA): TGTGCCAGCAGCTCCTTTGGCACCCATCAGCGCTTT.

This clonotype was observed many times. The rearrangement uses TRBV6-4 and TRBJ2-1, with D perhaps TRBD2 (5 bases). Trimming cost V 4 bases and J 12 bases, with 16 bases left between them. Germline CDR1 and CDR2: MRHNA and SNTAGT. The CDR3 spans 13 residues. This CDR3 is CASSVSSGMGQFF. CDR3 sequence (DNA): TGTGCCAGCAGTGTCAGCTCGGGAATGGGGCAGTTCTTC.

This clonotype was observed many times. V is TRBV6-5 and J is TRBJ2-7; 8 nucleotides line up with TRBD1. The CDR3 covers 14 residues. V shed 6 bases and J 7 bases; nucleotides not matched to a gene: 11. Germline V CDR1 and CDR2: MNHEY, SVGAGI. CDR3 protein: CASSPIQGAGEQYF. The DNA for the CDR3 is TGTGCCAGCAGCCCAATCCAGGGGGCGGGGGAGCAGTACTTC.

This clonotype came up a few times. The genes are TRBV30 and TRBJ2-5; TRBD1 aligns across 7 bases. The CDR3 extends over 11 amino acids. Germline V gene data show CDR1 as GTSNPN and CDR2 as SVGIG (reference sequence). The V segment lost 7 bases and the J segment 6 bases; nucleotides outside the gene matches: 5. CDR3 in DNA: TGTGCCTTCGGGACAGAGCAGACCCAGTACTTC. This codes for CAFGTEQTQYF.

This clonotype was picked up a small number of times. The chain uses TRBV6-2 or TRBV6-3 and TRBJ1-1, with a possible D match to TRBD1 (5 bases). In germline, CDR1 is MNHEY, CDR2 SVGEGT. CDR3 size: 12 residues. V lost 2 bases and J 7 bases, leaving 8 bases between the germline ends. The CDR3 region has the DNA TGTGCCAGCAGTTACCGGGACCTTGAAGCTTTCTTT. Translation gives CASSYRDLEAFF.

This clonotype has at least ten counts. The chain recombines TRBV29-1 with TRBJ1-2, with D uncertain. There are 13 residues in the CDR3. Trimming took 0 bases from V and 4 from J, leaving 9 bases between them. Germline V gives CDR1 SQVTM, CDR2 ANQGSEA. CDR3 in amino acids: CSVEDGPRYGYTF. The CDR3 nucleotides are TGCAGCGTTGAAGATGGACCTCGCTATGGCTACACCTTC.

Ten or more counts support this clonotype. V is TRBV29-1 and J is TRBJ2-1; 9 nucleotides line up with TRBD2. The CDR3 spans 15 residues. Germline loops: CDR1 SQVTM, CDR2 ANQGSEA. CDR3 region: CGSGGLASSYNEQFF. The CDR3 DNA is TGCGGATCAGGGGGACTAGCCAGCTCCTACAATGAGCAGTTCTTC.

At least ten counts were recorded for this clonotype. The genes are TRBV27 and TRBJ1-5, with D hard to call. Germline values: CDR1 MNHEY, CDR2 SMNVEV (reference sequence). V was shortened by 2 bases and J by 3 bases, with 5 bases between the two germline ends. CDR3 length: 13 residues. The DNA of the CDR3 is TGTGCCAGCAGTTTAACCCCCAATCAGCCCCAGCATTTT. Amino acid sequence: CASSLTPNQPQHF.

This chain links TRBV29-1 with TRBJ2-7; 8 bases agree with TRBD1. From germline, CDR1 is SQVTM and CDR2 ANQGSEA. The junction had 2 bases not matched to a gene; V was cut back by 7 bases and J by 3 bases. This CDR3 is built from 11 residues. The CDR3 sequence: CSGGTGYEQYF. The DNA of the CDR3 is TGCAGCGGCGGGACAGGCTACGAGCAGTACTTC.

This clonotype has at least ten counts. The chain recombines TRBV7-2 with TRBJ2-1; 8 bases line up with TRBD1. Trimming cost V 1 base and J 10 bases; bases outside gene matches: 12. The germline gives CDR1 SGHTA, CDR2 FQGNSA. The CDR3 is 16 residues long. The DNA of the CDR3 is TGTGCCAGCAGCTTAGGACAGGGGACATTCCCCCTGGAGCAGTTCTTC. Residues: CASSLGQGTFPLEQFF. Using reference TRBV7-2 and TRBJ2-1 for the parts outside the CDR3, the full variable domain is GAGVSQSPSNKVTEKGKDVELRCDPISGHTALYWYRQSLGQGLEFLIYFQGNSAPDKSGLPSDRFSAERTGGSVSTLTIQRTQQEDSAVYLCASSLGQGTFPLEQFFGPGTRLTVL.

This clonotype was seen repeatedly, ten times or more. The V gene is TRBV6-1, the J gene TRBJ2-3, with 7 bases identical to TRBD1. The CDR3 runs 16 residues. Trimming at V came to 1 base and at J to 1 base, leaving 5 bases not matched to a gene. CDR1 MNHNS and CDR2 SASEGT come from the germline V gene. In DNA, the CDR3 is TGTGCCAGCAGTGAAGGACAGGGCCTTGGCACAGATACGCAGTATTTT. Amino acids: CASSEGQGLGTDTQYF.

This clonotype was seen repeatedly, ten times or more. The chain links TRBV5-6 to TRBJ2-1, with D perhaps matching TRBD1 (5 bases). Trimming removed 0 bases at V and 10 bases at J, with 11 bases between. Per germline, CDR1 SGHDT and CDR2 YYEEEE. This CDR3 has 13 amino acids. CDR3 nucleotide sequence: TGTGCCAGCAGCTTGGGTAGGGGCAACGAGCAGTTCTTC. It translates to CASSLGRGNEQFF.

The rearrangement uses TRBV11-2 and TRBJ2-2; 8 positions agree with TRBD2. With 5 bases clipped from V and 2 bases from J, the junction kept 7 bases outside the gene matches. Germline-derived CDR1 and CDR2 are SGHAT and FQNNGV. This CDR3 is built from 16 residues. The CDR3 DNA sequence: TGTGCCAGCAGCCCACGACTAGCGAGTAACACCGGGGAGCTGTTTTTT. Protein sequence: CASSPRLASNTGELFF.

This clonotype came up a few times. The CDR3 DNA is TGTGCCAGCAGTTTGTACGCCTACGAGCAGTACTTC. This encodes CASSLYAYEQYF. The chain is built from TRBV28 and TRBJ2-7; no firm D call. V gave up 3 bases and J gave up 2 bases, with 5 bases separating them. CDR1 and CDR2 from the germline V gene are MDHEN and SYDVKM. This CDR3 has 12 amino acids.

The chain couples TRBV12-3 or TRBV12-4 to TRBJ1-1; D gene unclear. The CDR3 runs to 12 residues. Trimming pared 3 bases from V and 3 bases from J, leaving 5 bases between. CDR3 sequence: CASSLGYTEAFF. CDR3 sequence (DNA): TGTGCCAGCAGTTTGGGGTACACTGAAGCTTTCTTT.

This clonotype was detected only a few times. This chain links TRBV10-3 with TRBJ2-7; 7 nucleotides align to TRBD1. This CDR3 has 14 residues. Germline V lookup: CDR1 ENHRY, CDR2 SYGVKD. V dropped 4 bases and J dropped 1; count of bases not matched to a gene: 4. CDR3 bases: TGTGCCATCAGTGCACAGGGGCAATCCTACGAGCAGTACTTC. It translates to CAISAQGQSYEQYF.

This clonotype was seen many times. The chain has TRBV7-6 and TRBJ2-7; 7 bases line up with TRBD2. J was trimmed by 7 bases and V by 5 bases; bases with no gene match: 17. CDR1 and CDR2 from the germline V gene are SGHVS and FNYEAQ. This CDR3 has 16 residues. CDR3 DNA: TGTGCCAGCAGCCCCAACGAGCTAGCGGTAGGACCGGAGCAGTACTTC. Its translation is CASSPNELAVGPEQYF.

This sequence joins TRBV28 and TRBJ2-6; D gene unclear. Trimming shortened V by 4 bases and J by 3 bases, and 16 bases separated the two germline ends. The CDR3 extends over 17 amino acids. Germline V gene lookup returns CDR1 MDHEN and CDR2 SYDVKM. The CDR3 is CASSSPVEPRGANVLTF. The CDR3 region has the DNA TGTGCCAGCAGTTCCCCCGTAGAGCCCCGTGGGGCCAACGTCCTGACTTTC.

This clonotype was recorded at least ten times. The gene calls are TRBV6-1 and TRBJ2-2, with unresolved D. The CDR3 consists of 13 residues. Germline V gene sequence: CDR1 MNHNS, CDR2 SASEGT. Trimming shortened V by 3 bases and J by 2 bases, and 4 bases separated the two germline ends. CDR3: CASSDYNTGELFF. The CDR3 DNA follows: TGTGCCAGCAGTGATTATAACACCGGGGAGCTGTTTTTT.

Ten or more counts support this clonotype. This chain connects TRBV6-5 to TRBJ2-3; 9 nucleotides match TRBD2. Germline V gives CDR1 MNHEY, CDR2 SVGAGI. J gave up 6 bases and V 5 bases, and 9 bases lay outside the gene matches. The CDR3 runs 15 residues. The CDR3 region is CASSRASGMGDTQYF. In nucleotides, the CDR3 is TGTGCCAGCAGTCGGGCTAGCGGGATGGGGGATACGCAGTATTTT.

This clonotype was observed once. Just one base apart from a much larger clone, this may be a read error. The V gene is TRBV18, the J gene TRBJ1-1, with D perhaps TRBD1 (5 bases). Germline-derived CDR1 and CDR2 are KGHSH and LQKENI. V gave up 6 bases and J gave up 1 base, with 15 bases separating them. The CDR3 extends over 15 amino acids. CDR3 sequence (DNA): TGTGCCAGCTCCCCGCCGGGACGGCGGAACACTGAAGCTTTCTTT. This sequence encodes CASSPPGRRNTEAFF.

Comments on this clonotype: Possible read error: a much larger clone is one base away. This sequence joins TRBV6-2 or TRBV6-3 and TRBJ2-2, with D unresolved. Trimming left V 6 bases short and J 6 bases short, with 11 bases between. This CDR3 comprises 13 residues. Per the germline V gene, CDR1 is MNHEY and CDR2 is SVGEGT. The CDR3 DNA reads TGTGCCAGCAGCTTCTCGGTTCCCGGGGAGCTGTTTTTT. Translated: CASSFSVPGELFF.

The CDR3 spells CASSSGPGGNEQFF. CDR3 in DNA: TGTGCCAGCAGCTCCGGGCCCGGGGGAAATGAGCAGTTCTTC. The rearrangement joins TRBV11-2 to TRBJ2-1, with D perhaps matching TRBD2 (6 bases). The V end lost 4 bases, the J end lost 7 bases, and 14 bases lay between the germline ends. Germline values: CDR1 SGHAT, CDR2 FQNNGV. There are 14 residues in the CDR3.

This clonotype was detected a few times. The chain uses TRBV29-1 and TRBJ2-3, with 8 bases identical to TRBD2. J lost 5 bases, V lost 3 bases, and 1 base had no gene match. This CDR3 is built from 12 residues. Germline CDR1 and CDR2: SQVTM and ANQGSEA. CDR3 DNA: TGCAGCGTTGACCGGGAGGGAGATACGCAGTATTTT. This translates into CSVDREGDTQYF.

Many counts were recorded for this clonotype. CDR3 sequence: CASSPETIRETQYF. The CDR3 DNA is TGTGCCAGCTCACCGGAGACGATAAGAGAGACCCAGTACTTC. This chain joins TRBV18 and TRBJ2-5; D is ambiguous. The CDR3 runs 14 residues. The germline V and J ends were trimmed by 3 bases and 4 bases, with 12 bases remaining between them. CDR1 and CDR2 (germline): KGHSH, LQKENI.

This clonotype was seen a few times. This chain links TRBV3-1 with TRBJ1-1; D remains unclear. The ends were cut back, 0 bases at V and 2 bases at J, with 10 bases in the middle. The CDR3 spans 15 residues. Per germline, CDR1 LGHDT and CDR2 YNNKEL (reference sequence). For the CDR3, the DNA is TGTGCCAGCAGCCAAGATTGGGGAGCTAACACTGAAGCTTTCTTT. This translates into CASSQDWGANTEAFF.

In its sample, this clonotype was seen many times. The chain uses TRBV5-1 and TRBJ1-1; TRBD1 matches 8 bases. Per the germline V gene, CDR1 is SGHRS and CDR2 is YFSETQ. The CDR3 sequence is 14 residues long. The ends lost 4 bases at V and 3 bases at J; junction bases unmatched: 5. In nucleotides, the CDR3 is TGCGCCAGCAGCGTGGACAGGGTGGACACTGAAGCTTTCTTT. This encodes CASSVDRVDTEAFF.

The chain carries TRBV28 and TRBJ2-7; D gene ambiguous. The CDR3 runs 14 residues. V lost 2 bases and J 6 bases, leaving 14 bases between the germline ends. Germline V gene data show CDR1 as MDHEN and CDR2 as SYDVKM. The CDR3 nucleotides read TGTGCCAGCAGTTTACGGGCTAACCTCGGCGAGCAGTACTTC. Its protein product is CASSLRANLGEQYF.